The next 26 T cell receptor beta chains were all read from a single sample in a study of shared clonotypes between healthy human individuals. CD45RO negativity and positive selection for CCR7 defined naive CD8 cells, a population that excluded terminally differentiated effector memory CD45RA+ cells. The repertoire was sequenced with immunoSEQ multiplex PCR; TCRdb's copy has only in-frame clones and lacks some. The table includes some 2.1 million clones, over 85% detected once. The sample consisted of naive CD8+ T cells sorted from blood. These receptors were obtained from a young man in good health.

About this clone: This CDR3 is also generated by other DNA sequences in the sample. As DNA, the CDR3 is TGTGCCAGTAGTGCCGGGGTGACATACGAGCAGTACTTC. Its protein product is CASSAGVTYEQYF. V usage is TRBV19 and J usage is TRBJ2-7; perhaps TRBD2 as D (5 bases). Germline V CDR1 and CDR2: LNHDA, SQIVND (reference sequence). CDR3 size: 13 residues. V lost 5 bases and J 4 bases, leaving 12 bases between the germline ends.

The chain recombines TRBV5-8 with TRBJ1-5, with TRBD1 matching 7 bases. The J segment lost 2 bases and the V segment lost 3 bases, leaving 14 bases of the junction unmatched. Germline CDR1 SGHTS, CDR2 YDEGEE. The length of the CDR3 is 18 residues. CDR3 in DNA: TGTGCCAGCAGCTCCCGACAGGGTTTGTGGATTGGCAATCAGCCCCAGCATTTT. Its protein product is CASSSRQGLWIGNQPQHF.

Note on this clone: One junction end disagrees with the germline gene, perhaps due to a read error. The rearrangement joins TRBV7-7 to TRBJ2-2; D unresolved. This CDR3 has 14 residues. Germline V gene sequence: CDR1 SSHAT, CDR2 FNYEAQ (reference sequence). The CDR3 coding sequence is TGTGCTAGCAGCTTATTTACGGGCACCGGGGAGCTGTTTTTT. This gives the protein CASSLFTGTGELFF.

The chain is built from TRBV2 and TRBJ2-7; weak D call: TRBD2 (6 bases). Trimming removed 2 bases at V and 3 bases at J, with 23 bases between. The CDR3 loop spans 18 amino acids. Germline V gives CDR1 SNHLY, CDR2 FYNNEI. CDR3 sequence reads: CASSELKGGVHLNYEQYF. CDR3 DNA: TGTGCCAGCAGTGAATTAAAAGGAGGGGTCCACCTCAACTACGAGCAGTACTTC. Looking up the rest from reference TRBV2 and TRBJ2-7 gives the full variable domain: EPEVTQTPSHQVTQMGQEVILRCVPISNHLYFYWYRQILGQKVEFLVSFYNNEISEKSEIFDDQFSVERPDGSNFTLKIRSTKLEDSAMYFCASSELKGGVHLNYEQYFGPGTRLTVT.

This chain connects TRBV5-6 to TRBJ2-5, with 11 bases fitting TRBD2. The CDR3 is 16 residues long. Germline lookup yields CDR1 SGHDT and CDR2 YYEEEE. V dropped 0 bases and J dropped 2; count of bases not matched to a gene: 3. The CDR3 sequence: CASSLGGLAVQETQYF. The CDR3 region has the DNA TGTGCCAGCAGCTTGGGGGGACTAGCGGTACAAGAGACCCAGTACTTC.

This clone was recorded once. The chain has TRBV2 and TRBJ2-5; 7 positions match TRBD2. The CDR3 is 15 residues long. The junction had 9 bases not matched to a gene; V was cut back by 7 bases and J by 1 base. Germline V lookup: CDR1 SNHLY, CDR2 FYNNEI. The CDR3: CASTLLGEGQETQYF. The CDR3 DNA sequence: TGTGCCAGCACCCTACTGGGGGAGGGCCAAGAGACCCAGTACTTC.

On this clone itself: Sequence at one end of the junction differs from germline and may be a read error. V and J are TRBV5-6 and TRBJ1-1; 8 bases are a match to TRBD1. This CDR3 spans 15 amino acids. Germline assignment: CDR1 SGHDT and CDR2 YYEEEE. The CDR3 loop reads CASKGQDDLNTEAFF. CDR3 DNA sequence: TGTGCAAGCAAGGGACAGGACGATCTGAACACTGAAGCTTTCTTT.

This chain uses TRBV2 with TRBJ2-7; possibly TRBD1 for D (5 bases). The germline V gene has CDR1 SNHLY and CDR2 FYNNEI. The CDR3 contains 14 residues. Trimming took 6 bases from V and 6 from J, leaving 18 bases between them. The DNA of the CDR3 is TGTGCCAGCAGGGCAGGGCTATCCCCTTCCGAGCAGTACTTC. This codes for CASRAGLSPSEQYF.

About this clone itself: A much larger clone lies a single base off, so this may be a read error. The chain is built from TRBV30 and TRBJ1-2; D possibly corresponds to TRBD1 (6 bases). The germline V gene encodes CDR1 GTSNPN and CDR2 SVGIG (reference sequence). The CDR3 loop spans 13 amino acids. The CDR3 spells CAWMGRGPYSYTF. CDR3 in DNA: TGTGCCTGGATGGGCAGGGGTCCCTATAGCTACACCTTC.

This chain links TRBV7-9 with TRBJ1-2; D might be TRBD1 (5 bases). Germline CDR1 and CDR2: SEHNR and FQNEAQ (reference sequence). The CDR3 has 12 residues. V lost 4 bases and J 7 bases, leaving 10 bases between the germline ends. DNA for the CDR3: TGTGCCAGCAGCTGGGGGGAGGGTGGCTACACCTTC. Its translation is CASSWGEGGYTF.

Points on this clone: Other DNA sequences of this sample code for an identical CDR3. The chain carries TRBV9 and TRBJ2-7; tentatively, D is TRBD1 or TRBD2 (5 bases each). Trimming left V 0 bases short and J 2 bases short, with 9 bases between. CDR3 size: 14 residues. Looked up from germline, CDR1 is SGDLS and CDR2 is YYNGEE. The CDR3 protein is CASSVGGDTYEQYF. In DNA, the CDR3 is TGTGCCAGCAGCGTAGGAGGGGATACCTACGAGCAGTACTTC. The full variable domain, completed using reference TRBV9 and TRBJ2-7, is DSGVTQTPKHLITATGQRVTLRCSPRSGDLSVYWYQQSLDQGLQFLIQYYNGEERAKGNILERFSAQQFPDLHSELNLSSLELGDSALYFCASSVGGDTYEQYFGPGTRLTVT.

This chain uses TRBV4-1 with TRBJ2-3; D is undetermined. The germline V gene has CDR1 MGHRA and CDR2 YSYEKL. Trimming left V 4 bases short and J 5 bases short, with 7 bases between. The CDR3 is 12 amino acids. CDR3 DNA: TGCGCCAGCAGCCTGGTTGGAGATACGCAGTATTTT. This sequence encodes CASSLVGDTQYF.

The CDR3 coding sequence is TGTGCCAGCAGCCCGGACTCTAGCGTGGGCACAGATACGCAGTATTTT. Protein sequence: CASSPDSSVGTDTQYF. V gene TRBV13 combines with J gene TRBJ2-3; maybe TRBD2 (6 bases). The V gene lost 5 bases and the J gene lost 1 base, with 16 bases spanning the gap. This CDR3 spans 16 amino acids. The germline V gene has CDR1 PRHDT and CDR2 FYEKMQ (reference sequence).

This clone appeared once. The V and J genes are TRBV7-8 and TRBJ2-7, with D unresolved. The CDR3 runs to 16 residues. V lost 1 base to trimming and J lost 0 bases, with 13 bases between them. The germline CDR1 and CDR2 sequences are SGHVS and FQNEAQ. CDR3 sequence (DNA): TGTGCCAGCAGCTTAGGGCTCCTCGCTAGCTCCTACGAGCAGTACTTC. As protein: CASSLGLLASSYEQYF.

The chain uses TRBV9 and TRBJ2-2; 7 positions match TRBD1. The germline V gene has CDR1 SGDLS and CDR2 YYNGEE. The CDR3 consists of 15 residues. Trimming removed 5 bases from V and 7 bases from J; junction bases left unmatched: 11. In DNA form, the CDR3 reads TGTGCCAGCAGAGACCCACGGGGACAGTACGGGGAGCTGTTTTTT. The encoded protein is CASRDPRGQYGELFF.

V and J are TRBV4-1 and TRBJ2-7, with D hard to call. This CDR3 spans 13 amino acids. Germline CDR1 MGHRA, CDR2 YSYEKL. The germline V and J ends were trimmed by 4 bases and 6 bases, with 13 bases remaining between them. CDR3 nucleotides: TGCGCCAGCAGCCCGAACAAGGGTAGCGAGCAGTACTTC. Its protein product is CASSPNKGSEQYF.

Details on this clone: This sample also contains other DNA sequences that code for the same CDR3. CDR3 sequence (DNA): TGTGCCAGCAGCGCCGGACTAGGTTCGTACGAGCAGTACTTC. As protein: CASSAGLGSYEQYF. This chain connects TRBV9 to TRBJ2-7; 7 positions agree with TRBD2. CDR1 and CDR2 (germline): SGDLS, YYNGEE. V lost 3 bases to trimming and J lost 4 bases; unmatched junction nucleotides: 7. The CDR3 runs 14 residues.

This chain links TRBV19 with TRBJ2-1, with 8 bases fitting TRBD2. The CDR3 extends over 14 amino acids. Germline lookup yields CDR1 LNHDA and CDR2 SQIVND (reference sequence). The V and J ends lost 7 bases and 4 bases, in that order; junction bases with no gene match: 6. The CDR3, as DNA: TGTGCCAGTAACGACGCGGGAGGATACAATGAGCAGTTCTTC. It codes for CASNDAGGYNEQFF. The whole variable domain, remainder taken from reference TRBV19 and TRBJ2-1, is DGGITQSPKYLFRKEGQNVTLSCEQNLNHDAMYWYRQDPGQGLRLIYYSQIVNDFQKGDIAEGYSVSREKKESFPLTVTSAQKNPTAFYLCASNDAGGYNEQFFGPGTRLTVL.

The CDR3 DNA sequence: TGTGCCAGCAGCGCGAACCCCGGGGGAAACTACGAGCAGTACTTC. Its protein product is CASSANPGGNYEQYF. The rearrangement joins TRBV9 to TRBJ2-7; possibly TRBD2 for D (6 bases). There are 15 residues in the CDR3. The germline V and J ends were trimmed by 3 bases and 3 bases, with 16 bases remaining between them. Germline V gene sequence: CDR1 SGDLS, CDR2 YYNGEE.

This clone was seen once. The chain couples TRBV7-2 to TRBJ2-7; D is undetermined. CDR1 and CDR2 (germline): SGHTA, FQGNSA. The V and J ends lost 8 bases and 2 bases respectively, with 16 bases between them. This CDR3 comprises 14 residues. CDR3 bases: TGTGCCAGCGCCTGGGTCCCCAGCCCCTACGAGCAGTACTTC. Protein: CASAWVPSPYEQYF.

This chain uses TRBV28 with TRBJ1-3, with TRBD1 as a possible D gene (5 bases). Germline-derived CDR1 and CDR2 are MDHEN and SYDVKM. The length of the CDR3 is 15 residues. The V and J ends lost 3 bases and 3 bases respectively, with 12 bases between them. The CDR3 spells CASSFRGAYGNTIYF. DNA for the CDR3: TGTGCCAGCAGTTTTAGAGGGGCGTATGGAAACACCATATATTTT.

The V and J genes are TRBV4-3 and TRBJ2-2, with D unresolved. Germline CDR1 and CDR2: LGHNA and YSLEER. The V end was cut by 0 bases, the J end by 2 bases, with 13 bases between. The CDR3 loop spans 17 amino acids. For the CDR3, the DNA is TGCGCCAGCAGCCAAGATCGGTACAGCCCTAACACCGGGGAGCTGTTTTTT. It is translated as CASSQDRYSPNTGELFF.

The genes are TRBV2 and TRBJ2-1; 15 bases are a match to TRBD2. V lost 6 bases to trimming and J lost 8 bases; unmatched junction nucleotides: 8. CDR3 length: 16 amino acids. Germline CDR1 is SNHLY and CDR2 is FYNNEI. In DNA form, the CDR3 reads TGTGCCAGCAGCAACACGGGACTAGCGGGAGGAGATGAGCAGTTCTTC. It encodes CASSNTGLAGGDEQFF.

For this clone: The same CDR3 also results from other DNA sequences found in this sample. CDR3 DNA: TGTGCCAGCAGCCCCGGACTAGCGGGATCCAACGAGCAGTACTTC. Encoded protein: CASSPGLAGSNEQYF. The chain joins TRBV9 to TRBJ2-7, with 12 bases identical to TRBD2. The germline CDR1 and CDR2 sequences are SGDLS and YYNGEE. CDR3 length: 15 residues. With 4 bases clipped from V and 5 bases from J, the junction kept 7 bases outside the gene matches.

Points on this clone: Additional DNA sequences in this sample encode the identical CDR3. V is TRBV5-6 and J is TRBJ2-1; maybe TRBD1 (6 bases). Germline V gene sequence: CDR1 SGHDT, CDR2 YYEEEE. Trimming took off 3 bases at V and 10 bases at J, with 8 bases between the two ends. This CDR3 is 11 amino acids long. The CDR3 loop is CASSSGQEQFF. For the CDR3, the DNA is TGTGCCAGCAGCTCCGGACAGGAGCAGTTCTTC.

This chain joins TRBV28 and TRBJ1-5; tentative D call: TRBD1 (5 bases). This CDR3 comprises 17 residues. Germline values: CDR1 MDHEN, CDR2 SYDVKM. Trimming shortened V by 7 bases and J by 0 bases, and 19 bases separated the two germline ends. The chain's CDR3 is CASTLFIGDYSNQPQHF. The DNA for the CDR3 is TGTGCCAGCACCCTTTTCATAGGGGATTATAGCAATCAGCCCCAGCATTTT.